These 29 T cell receptor beta chains share one sample of origin, sequenced in a study of blood T cell repertoires in COVID-19 (dated by TCRdb to about 2020). Library preparation employed the immunoSEQ multiplex PCR assay. This immuneACCESS table, as held by TCRdb, lists in-frame sequences with V and J called but not all clones. Of the missing ones, under half trace to an unresolved V gene in checked studies; the others have no known cause. The sample table contains about 250,000 clones; only one count was recorded for about 80% of them. The top ten constitute 2.5% to 4% of the sample. Sequenced material: peripheral blood. These receptors all stem from a woman aged 80 or over with acute or convalescent COVID-19.

The V call is TRBV23-1, the J call TRBJ2-1, with 11 bases fitting TRBD2. TRBV23-1 is assigned to the ORF class and has an uncertain function. J gave up 8 bases and V 9 bases, and 15 bases lay outside the gene matches. CDR3 length equals 16 residues. CDR3 in amino acids: CARVGGLAVSIDEQFF. CDR3 coding DNA: TGCGCCAGGGTGGGGGGACTAGCGGTGTCTATCGATGAGCAGTTCTTC.

V is TRBV18 and J is TRBJ1-2, with 9 bases that match TRBD1. The germline V gene encodes CDR1 KGHSH and CDR2 LQKENI. This CDR3 is built from 13 residues. V lost 5 bases, J lost 3 bases, and 1 base stayed unmatched. The CDR3 loop reads CASSRQGDYGYTF. Written as DNA, the CDR3 is TGTGCCAGCTCAAGACAGGGGGACTATGGCTACACCTTC.

The rearrangement uses TRBV6-6 and TRBJ2-1, with 13 bases fitting TRBD2. Unmatched junction bases numbered 3, after V lost 5 bases and J lost 5 bases. Germline V gene lookup returns CDR1 MNHNY and CDR2 SVGAGI (reference sequence). The CDR3 covers 15 residues. CDR3 nucleotide sequence: TGTGCCAGCAGTAAACTAGCGGGAGGGCACAATGAGCAGTTCTTC. The encoded protein is CASSKLAGGHNEQFF.

This clone was found once. The chain couples TRBV21-1 to TRBJ1-3; TRBD1 reflects the table's D call only, with no check against the DNA. TRBV21-1 is assigned pseudogene status. The CDR3 has 16 residues. CDR3 amino acids: CASSKSAGRSGNTIYF. The CDR3 DNA reads as TGTGCCAGCAGCAAATCGGCAGGGCGCTCTGGAAACACCATATATTTT.

The chain carries TRBV3-1 (or the pseudogene TRBV3-2) and TRBJ2-6; D unclear. Between the trimmed V and J ends, which lost 6 bases and 0 bases, there was a span of 9 bases. Germline lookup yields CDR1 LGHDT and CDR2 YNNKEL (reference sequence). This CDR3 contains 15 residues. The CDR3 sequence is CASSLYSSGANVLTF. The CDR3 DNA sequence: TGTGCCAGCAGTCTATACAGCTCTGGGGCCAACGTCCTGACTTTC.

This clone was recorded only once. The V and J genes are TRBV12-3 or TRBV12-4 and TRBJ1-1; no reliable D call. The CDR3 spans 13 residues. Trimming took off 3 bases at V and 1 base at J, with 6 bases between the two ends. The CDR3 region has the DNA TGTGCCAGCAGTTTTCTAGAGAACACTGAAGCTTTCTTT. It is translated as CASSFLENTEAFF.

The gene calls are TRBV6-6 and TRBJ1-1; TRBD1 aligns across 10 bases. V shed 5 bases, J shed 3 bases, and the junction held 3 bases outside the gene matches. Germline CDR1 is MNHNY and CDR2 is SVGAGI (reference sequence). This CDR3 comprises 14 residues. This chain's CDR3 is CASSRGTGDTEAFF. Written as DNA, the CDR3 is TGTGCCAGCAGTCGCGGGACAGGGGACACTGAAGCTTTCTTT.

The rearrangement joins TRBV4-1 to TRBJ2-1; D may be TRBD2 (6 bases). V shed 2 bases and J shed 7 bases, with 15 bases lying between them. The length of the CDR3 is 15 residues. CDR1 is MGHRA and CDR2 is YSYEKL in the germline V gene. The CDR3 coding sequence is TGCGCCAGCAGCCAACCTCTCTTGACTAGGAATGAGCAGTTCTTC. The encoded protein is CASSQPLLTRNEQFF.

V gene TRBV2 combines with J gene TRBJ2-7; possibly TRBD1 for D (6 bases). Trimming removed 6 bases at V and 3 bases at J, with 18 bases between. The germline gives CDR1 SNHLY, CDR2 FYNNEI. The CDR3 length is 15 residues. This chain's CDR3 is CASRRAGEPGYEQYF. The CDR3, as DNA: TGTGCCAGCAGACGCGCAGGGGAACCTGGCTACGAGCAGTACTTC.

The gene calls are TRBV7-2 and TRBJ1-5, with 9 bases lining up with TRBD1. CDR3 length: 15 residues. V trimming: 4 bases; J trimming: 1 base; junction bases outside the gene matches: 2. Germline values: CDR1 SGHTA, CDR2 FQGNSA. The chain's CDR3 is CASSSQGASNQPQHF. CDR3 bases: TGTGCCAGCAGCTCACAGGGGGCGAGCAATCAGCCCCAGCATTTT.

The gene calls are TRBV6-5 and TRBJ2-1; TRBD1 matches 7 bases. CDR3 size: 12 residues. V was clipped by 7 bases and J by 7 bases; unmatched bases: 4. Germline-derived CDR1 and CDR2 are MNHEY and SVGAGI. This CDR3 reads CASKTGQNEQFF. In nucleotides, the CDR3 is TGTGCCAGCAAGACAGGGCAGAATGAGCAGTTCTTC.

V is TRBV5-1 and J is TRBJ2-3; D remains ambiguous. Germline V gene sequence: CDR1 SGHRS, CDR2 YFSETQ. The CDR3 runs to 13 residues. V lost 0 bases and J lost 4, with 6 bases in between. In nucleotides, the CDR3 is TGCGCCAGCAGCTTGGGGGCAGCAGATACGCAGTATTTT. Translating it yields CASSLGAADTQYF.

The rearrangement links TRBV24-1 to TRBJ1-4; D gene unclear. The CDR3 contains 16 residues. Deletions cut 0 bases from V and 2 bases from J, with 9 bases between. Germline V gene data show CDR1 as KGHDR and CDR2 as SFDVKD. The CDR3 region has the DNA TGTGCCACCAGTGATTTGGGAGCGGGTACTAATGAAAAACTGTTTTTT. It yields the protein CATSDLGAGTNEKLFF.

This rearrangement joins TRBV11-3 to TRBJ2-7; D remains ambiguous. Trimming shortened V by 1 base and J by 3 bases, and 7 bases separated the two germline ends. The germline CDR1 and CDR2 sequences are SGHNT and YENEEA. This CDR3 spans 13 amino acids. CDR3 coding DNA: TGTGCCAGCAGCTTAGGAGAGCGCTACGAGCAGTACTTC. Amino acid sequence: CASSLGERYEQYF. Full variable domain (rest looked up from reference TRBV11-3 and TRBJ2-7): EAGVVQSPRYKIIEKKQPVAFWCNPISGHNTLYWYLQNLGQGPELLIRYENEEAVDDSQLPKDRFSAERLKGVDSTLKIQPAELGDSAVYLCASSLGERYEQYFGPGTRLTVT.

The rearrangement links TRBV27 to TRBJ2-3; 9 positions agree with TRBD1. CDR3 size: 13 residues. J lost 5 bases, V lost 9 bases, and 6 bases had no gene match. Per the germline V gene, CDR1 is MNHEY and CDR2 is SMNVEV (reference sequence). CDR3 sequence: CASQGQGVDTQYF. In DNA, the CDR3 is TGTGCCAGTCAGGGACAGGGAGTAGATACGCAGTATTTT.

The chain has TRBV6-5 and TRBJ2-2; 9 bases fit TRBD2. Germline CDR1 is MNHEY and CDR2 is SVGAGI. V lost 6 bases to trimming and J lost 6 bases; unmatched junction nucleotides: 5. The CDR3 length is 14 residues. CDR3 sequence: CASRREGQAGELFF. In DNA form, the CDR3 reads TGTGCCAGCAGGCGGGAGGGCCAGGCCGGGGAGCTGTTTTTT.

This chain links TRBV6-5 with TRBJ2-3; possible D gene TRBD2, 6 bases. This CDR3 region has 15 residues. The V end was cut by 2 bases, the J end by 2 bases, with 11 bases between. Germline V gene lookup returns CDR1 MNHEY and CDR2 SVGAGI. The CDR3 DNA reads TGTGCCAGCAGTTACAGCGGGCTTCCCACAGATACGCAGTATTTT. Translated: CASSYSGLPTDTQYF.

V gene TRBV2 combines with J gene TRBJ1-2, with a possible D match to TRBD1 (5 bases). The CDR3 extends over 14 amino acids. Germline V gives CDR1 SNHLY, CDR2 FYNNEI. V gave up 2 bases and J gave up 2 bases, with 9 bases separating them. The CDR3 reads CASSEQGKNYGYTF. CDR3 bases: TGTGCCAGCAGTGAACAGGGTAAAAACTATGGCTACACCTTC.

This chain uses TRBV5-4 with TRBJ1-2; tentative D call: TRBD1 (6 bases). The germline gives CDR1 SGHNT, CDR2 YYREEE (reference sequence). The CDR3 has 13 residues. Trimming cost V 1 base and J 6 bases, with 10 bases left between them. The chain's CDR3 is CASSLLQGNGYTF. As DNA, the CDR3 is TGTGCCAGCAGCTTGTTACAGGGAAATGGCTACACCTTC.

This clone was counted at least ten times. The chain combines TRBV4-3 with TRBJ1-2, with a tentative D call TRBD1 (6 bases). CDR1 and CDR2 from the germline V gene are LGHNA and YSLEER. The CDR3 length is 15 residues. V was clipped by 5 bases and J by 8 bases, with 21 bases between them. Here the CDR3 DNA reads TGCGCCAGCAGCGTACAGCGGGGGGGCCGTGGAGGCTACACCTTC. Translated: CASSVQRGGRGGYTF.

The genes are TRBV7-6 and TRBJ2-3; 8 bases agree with TRBD1. Germline V gene data show CDR1 as SGHVS and CDR2 as FNYEAQ. The CDR3 sequence is 18 residues long. The junction had 14 bases not matched to a gene; V was cut back by 2 bases and J by 4 bases. The CDR3 nucleotides are TGTGCCAGCAGCTTAATATGGGTAGGACAGGGAGGCGCAGATACGCAGTATTTT. This translates into CASSLIWVGQGGADTQYF.

V is TRBV7-2 and J is TRBJ1-3; D not resolved. This CDR3 comprises 16 residues. V gave up 5 bases and J gave up 0 bases, with 14 bases separating them. CDR1 is SGHTA and CDR2 is FQGNSA in the germline V gene. DNA of the CDR3: TGTGCCAGCAGCGCTCAAGCCGTGCCCTCTGGAAACACCATATATTTT. Protein product: CASSAQAVPSGNTIYF. Based on the CDR3 plus reference TRBV7-2 and TRBJ1-3, the full variable domain is GAGVSQSPSNKVTEKGKDVELRCDPISGHTALYWYRQSLGQGLEFLIYFQGNSAPDKSGLPSDRFSAERTGGSVSTLTIQRTQQEDSAVYLCASSAQAVPSGNTIYFGEGSWLTVV.

The J gene is TRBJ1-4, the V gene TRBV2; 9 bases align to TRBD1. V trimming: 6 bases; J trimming: 5 bases; junction bases outside the gene matches: 7. The germline gives CDR1 SNHLY, CDR2 FYNNEI. The CDR3 contains 15 residues. The CDR3 coding sequence is TGTGCCAGCAGGGGACCCGGGACAGGGAATGAAAAACTGTTTTTT. It yields the protein CASRGPGTGNEKLFF.

The V and J genes are TRBV5-1 and TRBJ2-2; D perhaps matches TRBD1 (6 bases). Germline values: CDR1 SGHRS, CDR2 YFSETQ. The CDR3 length is 16 residues. The V end lost 0 bases, the J end lost 4 bases, and 13 bases lay between the germline ends. The CDR3 loop is CASSLGQGLGTGELFF. CDR3 in DNA: TGCGCCAGCAGCTTGGGCCAGGGGTTGGGCACCGGGGAGCTGTTTTTT.

This clone came up a few times. The chain uses TRBV7-2 and TRBJ1-6; 7 bases map to TRBD1. V dropped 6 bases and J dropped 3; count of bases not matched to a gene: 5. The germline gives CDR1 SGHTA, CDR2 FQGNSA. The CDR3 is 15 residues long. In nucleotides, the CDR3 is TGTGCCAGCAGGCGGGACAGCCTCTATAATTCACCCCTCCACTTT. Translation: CASRRDSLYNSPLHF.

The chain couples TRBV5-1 to TRBJ2-6; TRBD1 matches 8 bases. This CDR3 is built from 15 residues. J lost 2 bases, V lost 9 bases, and 7 bases had no gene match. In germline, CDR1 is SGHRS, CDR2 YFSETQ. CDR3 sequence reads: CATHSTGAGANVLTF. CDR3 in DNA: TGCGCCACGCATTCGACAGGGGCTGGGGCCAACGTCCTGACTTTC. The full variable domain, completed using reference TRBV5-1 and TRBJ2-6, is KAGVTQTPRYLIKTRGQQVTLSCSPISGHRSVSWYQQTPGQGLQFLFEYFSETQRNKGNFPGRFSGRQFSNSRSEMNVSTLELGDSALYLCATHSTGAGANVLTFGAGSRLTVL.

V gene TRBV10-3 combines with J gene TRBJ1-5; no reliable D call. The V gene lost 0 bases and the J gene lost 4 bases, with 4 bases spanning the gap. The germline V gene has CDR1 ENHRY and CDR2 SYGVKD. This CDR3 is 13 amino acids long. The CDR3 DNA is TGTGCCATCAGTGAGTCGAGAAATCAGCCCCAGCATTTT. It is translated as CAISESRNQPQHF.

This rearrangement joins TRBV6-2 or TRBV6-3 to TRBJ2-7, with D tentatively TRBD1 (6 bases). Germline CDR1 and CDR2: MNHEY and SVGEGT. V gave up 2 bases and J gave up 3 bases, with 26 bases separating them. The CDR3 is made up of 19 amino acids. The CDR3 sequence: CASSYKIGGEGGFDYEQYF. The CDR3 region has the DNA TGTGCCAGCAGTTACAAAATTGGGGGCGAAGGGGGATTTGACTACGAGCAGTACTTC.

This clone was recorded a few times. V gene TRBV25-1 combines with J gene TRBJ2-7; D might be TRBD2 (6 bases). This CDR3 region has 12 residues. Germline values: CDR1 MGHDK, CDR2 SYGVNS. V was cut by 10 bases and J by 3 bases, with 13 bases left in between. The DNA for the CDR3 is TGTGCCACGAGGTGGGGGGACTACGAGCAGTACTTC. Its translation is CATRWGDYEQYF.